This T cell receptor (beta chain) derives from a study of T cell responses to AZD1222 COVID-19 vaccine. As for the study in general: Doses given second, at about 4 or about 12 weeks, were pooled.

Broader study findings: Baseline seropositives among AZD1222 recipients totaled only five to seven.

The data were produced by immunoSEQ multiplex PCR, yet TCRdb's version contains in-frame clones alone and is incomplete. The sample records around 130,000 clones, about 93% being singletons. Of note for this clone: Its antigen is currently unknown. This same CDR3 is encoded by further DNA sequences in the sample.

The CDR3 is 14 amino acids. With V trimmed by 2 bases and J by 4 bases, 3 bases remained unmatched. Germline V lookup: CDR1 MNHEY, CDR2 SVGAGI. The sample consisted of peripheral blood, taken on day 0 of AZD1222 vaccination. The rearrangement joins TRBV6-5 to TRBJ2-7; TRBD2 matches at 9 bases. The sequence was obtained from an adult in good health. The CDR3 nucleotides are TGTGCCAGCAGTTACGGCGGGGGGGCATACGAGCAGTACTTC. It is translated as CASSYGGGAYEQYF.